This entry features one T cell receptor beta chain sequence. This sample was included in a study of Tregs in tolerant kidney transplant recipients. TCRdb's table, derived via immunoSEQ multiplex PCR, lists solely in-frame clones and lacks some. The sample yields around 66,000 clones, 80% to 90% seen once. The CDR3 consists of 15 residues. Trimming removed 11 bases from V and 2 bases from J; junction bases left unmatched: 15. Germline CDR1 LNHDA, CDR2 SQIVND (reference sequence). The sequencing here drew on Tregs from blood, taken before the transplant. V gene TRBV19 combines with J gene TRBJ2-7; TRBD2 aligns across 7 bases. The sequence was collected from a human donor who received a combined kidney and bone marrow transplant. CDR3 bases: TGTGCCGGTACTTCATGGAGCGGGGTAGCCTACGAGCAGTACTTC. Protein: CAGTSWSGVAYEQYF.